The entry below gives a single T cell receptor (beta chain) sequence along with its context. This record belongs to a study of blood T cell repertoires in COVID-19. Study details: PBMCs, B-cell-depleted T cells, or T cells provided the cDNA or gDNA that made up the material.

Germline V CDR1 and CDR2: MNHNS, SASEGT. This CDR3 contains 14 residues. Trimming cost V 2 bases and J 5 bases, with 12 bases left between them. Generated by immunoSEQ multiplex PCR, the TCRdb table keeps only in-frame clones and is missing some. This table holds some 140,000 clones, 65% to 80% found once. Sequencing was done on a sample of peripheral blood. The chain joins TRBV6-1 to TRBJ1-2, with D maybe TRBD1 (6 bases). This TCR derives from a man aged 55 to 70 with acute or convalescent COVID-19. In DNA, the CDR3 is TGTGCCAGCAGTGAACGAGGGGGTAGGTATGGCTACACCTTC. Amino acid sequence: CASSERGGRYGYTF.